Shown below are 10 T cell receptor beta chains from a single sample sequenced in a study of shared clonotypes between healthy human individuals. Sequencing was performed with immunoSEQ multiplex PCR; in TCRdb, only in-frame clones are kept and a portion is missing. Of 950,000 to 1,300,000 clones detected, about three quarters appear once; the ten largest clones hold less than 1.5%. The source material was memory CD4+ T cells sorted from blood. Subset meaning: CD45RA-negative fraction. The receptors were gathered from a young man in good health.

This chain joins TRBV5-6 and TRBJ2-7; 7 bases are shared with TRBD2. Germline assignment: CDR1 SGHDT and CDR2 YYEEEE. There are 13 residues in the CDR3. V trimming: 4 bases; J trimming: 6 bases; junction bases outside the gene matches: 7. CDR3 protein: CASSRWGGREQYF. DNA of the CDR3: TGTGCCAGCAGCAGATGGGGAGGGCGCGAGCAGTACTTC.

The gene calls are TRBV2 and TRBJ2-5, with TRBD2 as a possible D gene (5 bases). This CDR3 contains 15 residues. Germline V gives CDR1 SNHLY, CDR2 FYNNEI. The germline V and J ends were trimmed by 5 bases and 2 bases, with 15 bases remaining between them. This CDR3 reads CASSFRDLTQETQYF. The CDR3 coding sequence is TGTGCCAGCAGTTTTCGGGATCTGACGCAAGAGACCCAGTACTTC.

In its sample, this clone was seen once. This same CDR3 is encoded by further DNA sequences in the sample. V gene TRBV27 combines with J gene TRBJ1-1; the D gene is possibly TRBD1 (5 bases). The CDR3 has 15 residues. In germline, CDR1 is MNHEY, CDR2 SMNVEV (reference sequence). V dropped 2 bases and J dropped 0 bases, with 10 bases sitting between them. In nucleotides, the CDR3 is TGTGCCAGCAGTTTAAGGCCAGGGTTGAACACTGAAGCTTTCTTT. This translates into CASSLRPGLNTEAFF.

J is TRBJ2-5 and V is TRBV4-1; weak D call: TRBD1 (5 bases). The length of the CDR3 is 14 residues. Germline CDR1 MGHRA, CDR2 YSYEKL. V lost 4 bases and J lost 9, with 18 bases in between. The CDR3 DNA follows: TGCGCCAGCAGCCCCCCCTACTTCCAAGGGGCCCAGTACTTC. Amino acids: CASSPPYFQGAQYF.

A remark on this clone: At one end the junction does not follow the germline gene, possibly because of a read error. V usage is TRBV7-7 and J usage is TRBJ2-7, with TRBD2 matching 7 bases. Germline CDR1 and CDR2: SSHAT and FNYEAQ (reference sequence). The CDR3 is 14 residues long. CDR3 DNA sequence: TGTGCTAGCAGCTTAGGGGAGGGACGCTACGAGCAGTACTTC. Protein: CASSLGEGRYEQYF.

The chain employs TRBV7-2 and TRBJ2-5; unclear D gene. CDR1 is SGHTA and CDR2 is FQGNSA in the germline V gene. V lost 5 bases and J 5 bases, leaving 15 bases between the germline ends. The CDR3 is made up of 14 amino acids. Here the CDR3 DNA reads TGTGCCAGCAGCCCGAGCTGGGGTTCGGAGACCCAGTACTTC. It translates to CASSPSWGSETQYF.

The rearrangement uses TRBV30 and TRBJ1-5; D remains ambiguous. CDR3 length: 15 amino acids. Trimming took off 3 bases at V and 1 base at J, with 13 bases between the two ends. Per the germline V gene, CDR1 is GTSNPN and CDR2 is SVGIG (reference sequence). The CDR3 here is CAWSEGNGSNQPQHF. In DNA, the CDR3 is TGTGCCTGGAGCGAAGGTAATGGGAGCAATCAGCCCCAGCATTTT.

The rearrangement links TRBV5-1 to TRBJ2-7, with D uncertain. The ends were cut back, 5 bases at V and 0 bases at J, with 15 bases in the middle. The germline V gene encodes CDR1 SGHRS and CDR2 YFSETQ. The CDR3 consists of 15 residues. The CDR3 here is CASRAGVLSSYEQYF. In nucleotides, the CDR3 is TGCGCCAGCAGGGCTGGGGTACTAAGCTCCTACGAGCAGTACTTC.

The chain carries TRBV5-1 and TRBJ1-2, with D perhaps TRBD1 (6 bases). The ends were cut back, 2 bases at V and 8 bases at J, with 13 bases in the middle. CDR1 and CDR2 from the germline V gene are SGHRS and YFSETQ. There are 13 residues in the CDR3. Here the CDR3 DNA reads TGCGCCAGCAGCTTTCCACAGGGCAACGGCTACACCTTC. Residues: CASSFPQGNGYTF. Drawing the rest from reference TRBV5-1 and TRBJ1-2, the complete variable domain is KAGVTQTPRYLIKTRGQQVTLSCSPISGHRSVSWYQQTPGQGLQFLFEYFSETQRNKGNFPGRFSGRQFSNSRSEMNVSTLELGDSALYLCASSFPQGNGYTFGSGTRLTVV.

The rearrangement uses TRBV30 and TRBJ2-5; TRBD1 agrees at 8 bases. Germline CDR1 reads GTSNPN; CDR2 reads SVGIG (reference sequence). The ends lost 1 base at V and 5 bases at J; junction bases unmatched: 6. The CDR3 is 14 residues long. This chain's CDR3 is CAWSGQGAPETQYF. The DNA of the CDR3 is TGTGCCTGGAGTGGGCAGGGGGCTCCGGAGACCCAGTACTTC. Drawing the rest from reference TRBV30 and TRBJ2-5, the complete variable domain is SQTIHQWPATLVQPVGSPLSLECTVEGTSNPNLYWYRQAAGRGLQLLFYSVGIGQISSEVPQNLSASRPQDRQFILSSKKLLLSDSGFYLCAWSGQGAPETQYFGPGTRLLVL.